One and the same sample provided the 2 T cell receptor beta chains below, sequenced in a study of blood T cell repertoires in COVID-19 (dated by TCRdb to 2018 to 2020). Library preparation used the immunoSEQ multiplex PCR assay. In its TCRdb copy, this immuneACCESS table keeps in-frame sequences only and misses some clones. Where compared with another copy, unresolved V genes explain less than half of these, and the others have no known cause. Here the sample has over 150,000 clones; 70% to 90% occur a single time. The ten most abundant clones make up 15% to 20% of the sample. The sample consisted of peripheral blood. The receptors derive from a man aged 50 to 59 with COVID-19, enrolled during active disease.

The rearrangement joins TRBV7-3 to TRBJ2-7, with 9 positions matching TRBD2. J was trimmed by 2 bases and V by 7 bases; bases with no gene match: 12. CDR3 length: 16 amino acids. Germline CDR1 reads SGHTA; CDR2 reads FQGTGA. The CDR3: CASIPNGGGAPYEQYF. The CDR3 nucleotides are TGTGCCAGCATCCCGAACGGCGGGGGGGCACCCTACGAGCAGTACTTC.

The chain employs TRBV11-2 and TRBJ2-1; TRBD2 matches at 9 bases. J lost 9 bases, V lost 5 bases, and 8 bases had no gene match. CDR3 size: 14 residues. CDR1 and CDR2 (germline): SGHAT, FQNNGV. CDR3 region: CASSPGLAHIEQFF. For the CDR3, the DNA is TGTGCCAGCAGCCCCGGACTAGCGCATATTGAGCAGTTCTTC.